The rows below give T cell receptor beta chains drawn from one sample of a study of T cells in Graves' hyperthyroidism and ophthalmopathy. TCRdb itself ran the multiplex PCR reads through MiXCR, one entry per CDR3 protein. The repertoire includes around 500,000 distinct CDR3 sequences, roughly 14% of them detected once, and around a sixth sits in the top ten. Input material: blood. The receptors here all came from a young woman with Graves' hyperthyroidism. Both conserved end residues are part of each CDR3. The D gene is left open where the match is weak. The size field is filled for only some rows; it gives once, few, many or a size class.

- | TRBJ2-6 | few | TRBV30 | TGTGCCTGGAAACTCTCAGGGGTTGGGGCCAACGTCCTGACTTTC | CAWKLSGVGANVLTF
- | TRBJ1-2 | many | TRBV30 | TGTGCCTGGGATGGCACCAGGAGTGGCTACACCTTC | CAWDGTRSGYTF
- | TRBJ2-1 | - | TRBV19 | TGTGCCAGTAGTATTGATTGGGGTGCAACGTACAATGAGCAGTTCTTC | CASSIDWGATYNEQFF
- | TRBJ2-2 | - | TRBV5-5 | TGTGCCAGCAACCTACCCTCAGGAGCCGCGAACACCGGGGAGCTGTTTTTT | CASNLPSGAANTGELFF
- | TRBJ2-1 | - | TRBV10-1 | TGCGCCAGCAGCGATAGTTATGAGCAGTTCTTC | CASSDSYEQFF
- | TRBJ2-1 | many | TRBV7-2 | TGTGCCAGCAGGTTAAATCAGTACAACAATGAGCAGTTCTTC | CASRLNQYNNEQFF
TRBD2 | TRBJ2-1 | many | TRBV20-1 | TGCAGTGCTAGGGGCCTAGCGGGATACAATGAGCAGTTCTTC | CSARGLAGYNEQFF
- | TRBJ2-7 | many | TRBV2 | TGTGCCAGCAGCCCTCAGGGCCTGAAGTACGAGCAGTACTTC | CASSPQGLKYEQYF
TRBD2 | TRBJ2-5 | many | TRBV20-1 | TGCAGTGCCCACCTAGCGGGAGGTGGGCGAGAGACCCAGTACTTC | CSAHLAGGGRETQYF
TRBD1 | TRBJ2-6 | - | TRBV6-1 | TGTGCCAGCAGTGCGGCAGGGGGCCCCCTCTCTGGGGCCAACGTCCTGACTTTC | CASSAAGGPLSGANVLTF
TRBD1 | TRBJ2-5 | many | TRBV9 | TGTGCCAGCAGCGGAGGACAGGGGGCCGGAGAGACCCAGTACTTC | CASSGGQGAGETQYF
- | TRBJ1-1 | few | TRBV20-1 | TGCAGTGCTAGCAACCTCGACTGGCGGAACACTGAAGCTTTCTTT | CSASNLDWRNTEAFF
- | TRBJ2-1 | many | TRBV20-1 | TGCAGTGCTAGTTCCACACGGAGCTCCTACAATGAGCAGTTCTTC | CSASSTRSSYNEQFF
- | TRBJ2-5 | - | TRBV20-1 | TGCAGTGCAAGGACCCAGGAGACCCAGTACTTC | CSARTQETQYF
- | TRBJ2-3 | - | TRBV29-1 | TGCAGCGTTTCTTCGACCTGGGCCGAAAATACGCAGTATTTT | CSVSSTWAENTQYF
- | TRBJ1-2 | - | TRBV4-1 | TGCGCCAGCAGCCAAGAGGGTACCAGGGGCGGGGGCTACACCTTC | CASSQEGTRGGGYTF
- | TRBJ1-1 | many | TRBV11-3 | TGTGCCAGCAGCCCTCTTACAGGGCTTTCGGAGGACACTGAAGCTTTCTTT | CASSPLTGLSEDTEAFF
- | TRBJ2-1 | many | TRBV27 | TGTGCCAGCAGAAGGGACTTTTCAGGGGGAAACTCTGAGCAGTTCTTC | CASRRDFSGGNSEQFF
- | TRBJ1-1 | few | TRBV20-1 | TGCAGTGCTAGAAATCCCGGACCCTTCTATATCTTT | CSARNPGPFYIF
- | TRBJ2-2 | - | TRBV6-2/TRBV6-3 | TGTGCCAGCACCCCCAGCAGGAACACCGGGGAGCTGTTTTTT | CASTPSRNTGELFF
TRBD2 | TRBJ2-1 | - | TRBV6-4 | TGTGCCAGCAGTCGGACTAGCGGAGCCGTCGATGAGCAGTTCTTC | CASSRTSGAVDEQFF
- | TRBJ1-3 | few | TRBV9 | TGTGCCAGCAGCGTAGGACAGGAAAGCTCTGGAAACACCATATATTTT | CASSVGQESSGNTIYF
- | TRBJ2-5 | few | TRBV30 | TGTGCCTGGAACCTGCGGACCGAGGGGACCCAGTACTTC | CAWNLRTEGTQYF
TRBD2 | TRBJ2-1 | many | TRBV11-1 | TGTGCCAGCAGCTTAACCCGACTAGCGGAGTTCCCATACAATGAGCAGTTCTTC | CASSLTRLAEFPYNEQFF
TRBD1 | TRBJ1-1 | - | TRBV19 | TGTGCCAGTAGTGCACGGGACAGAGGAGGGAGAACTGAAGCTTTCTTT | CASSARDRGGRTEAFF
TRBD2 | TRBJ2-1 | many | TRBV29-1 | TGCAGCGTTGAAGGACTAGCGGGTCTCAATGAGCAGTTCTTC | CSVEGLAGLNEQFF
- | TRBJ1-2 | - | TRBV15 | TGTGCCACCAGCAGAGATCGGTATGACACCTATGGCTACACCTTC | CATSRDRYDTYGYTF
TRBD2 | TRBJ2-3 | - | TRBV5-6 | TGTGCCAGCAGCTTAGCGGGAGTTCCAGATACGCAGTATTTT | CASSLAGVPDTQYF
TRBD2 | TRBJ2-3 | many | TRBV7-3 | TGTGCCAGCAGCCCCTTCCCCCCCGGGAGGCCCTTGGGTACGCAGTATTTT | CASSPFPPGRPLGTQYF
TRBD1 | TRBJ2-7 | many | TRBV7-8 | TGTGCCAGCAGCTTCCGGACAGGGCGGGAGCAGTACTTC | CASSFRTGREQYF
- | TRBJ2-3 | few | TRBV7-2 | TGTGCCAGCAGCTCTTTAGTTCCCCCCACCACAGATACGCAGTATTTT | CASSSLVPPTTDTQYF
- | TRBJ1-1 | - | TRBV5-6 | TGTGCCAGCAGCTTGGCCCCAGCTGAAGCTTTCTTT | CASSLAPAEAFF
TRBD2 | TRBJ2-1 | many | TRBV27 | TGTGCCAGCAGTTTAGGACTAGCGGGAGTGGGGTACAATGAGCAGTTCTTC | CASSLGLAGVGYNEQFF
- | TRBJ2-1 | - | TRBV27 | TGTGCCAGCAGTACAGACTCTTCCTACAATGGGCAGTTCTTC | CASSTDSSYNGQFF
- | TRBJ2-2 | many | TRBV6-5 | TGTGCCAGCAGTTACGGACAGATGGGGACCGGGGAGCTGTTTTTT | CASSYGQMGTGELFF
TRBD1 | TRBJ1-6 | few | TRBV3-1 | TGTGCCAGCAGTCGCAGACAGGGTAAATCACCCCTCCACTTT | CASSRRQGKSPLHF
TRBD1 | TRBJ1-2 | - | TRBV7-9 | TGTGCCAGCAGCCTGGGACAGAATTTCTATGGCTACACCTTC | CASSLGQNFYGYTF
TRBD1 | TRBJ1-2 | many | TRBV19 | TGTGCCAGTAGTATAGACGTTTCCGGGACAGCTTACCGGCGTGGCTACACCTTC | CASSIDVSGTAYRRGYTF
- | TRBJ2-3 | many | TRBV20-1 | TGCAGTGAAGCTAGCGAGACAGATACGCAGTATTTT | CSEASETDTQYF
- | TRBJ2-7 | few | TRBV27 | TGTGCCAGCAGTCCCTCCCGACGGGGGATCTACGAGCAGTACTTC | CASSPSRRGIYEQYF
- | TRBJ2-3 | many | TRBV11-2 | TGTGCCAGCAGACTCTTCTCCGGGACTCTTAGCACAGATACGCAGTATTTT | CASRLFSGTLSTDTQYF
- | TRBJ2-1 | - | TRBV12-3/TRBV12-4 | TGTGCCAGCAGTTTAGACGCGGGTCTCGAGCAGTTCTTC | CASSLDAGLEQFF
- | TRBJ1-1 | many | TRBV13 | TGTGCCAGCGCCGAGGGGCTGGACACTGAAGCTTTCTTT | CASAEGLDTEAFF
TRBD2 | TRBJ2-7 | many | TRBV7-2 | TGTGCCAGCAGCTTCGCGCTTACTAGCGGGAGTTCCTACGAGCAGTACTTC | CASSFALTSGSSYEQYF